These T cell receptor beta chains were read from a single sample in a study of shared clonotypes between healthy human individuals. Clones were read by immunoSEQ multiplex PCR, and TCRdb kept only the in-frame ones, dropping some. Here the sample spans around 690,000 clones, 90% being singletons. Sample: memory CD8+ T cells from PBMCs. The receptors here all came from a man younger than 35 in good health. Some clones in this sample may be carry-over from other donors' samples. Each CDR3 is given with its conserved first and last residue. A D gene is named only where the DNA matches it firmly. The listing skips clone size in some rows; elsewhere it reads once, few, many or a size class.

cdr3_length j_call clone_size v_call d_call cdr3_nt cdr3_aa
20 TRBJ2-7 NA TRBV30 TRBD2 TGTGCCTGGAGTACGACCTCCCCGGGACTAGCGGGAGTAACGGTCTACGAGCAGTACTTC CAWSTTSPGLAGVTVYEQYF
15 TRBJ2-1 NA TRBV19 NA TGTGCCAGTTCTTTGGGTTGGGGTCTCTACAATGAGCAGTTCTTC CASSLGWGLYNEQFF
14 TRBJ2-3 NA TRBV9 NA TGTGCCAGCAGCGTTCTAGGATTCGGAGATACGCAGTATTTT CASSVLGFGDTQYF
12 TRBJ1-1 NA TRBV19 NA TGTGCCAGTAGTAAACCGACAGTTGAAGCTTTCTTT CASSKPTVEAFF
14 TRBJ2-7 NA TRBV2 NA TGTGCCAGCAGACTAGCCGCCCTTACCTACGAGCAGTACTTC CASRLAALTYEQYF
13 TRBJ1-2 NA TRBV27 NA TGTGCCAGCGGGTTGGGGGGCGCTTACGGCTACACCTTC CASGLGGAYGYTF
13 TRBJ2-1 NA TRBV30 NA TGTGCCTGGAGTCGTCCTATCCCTCTTGAGCAGTTCTTC CAWSRPIPLEQFF
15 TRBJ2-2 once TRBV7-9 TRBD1 TGTGCCAGCAGCTTACCGGGACAGGGGGCCGGGGAGCTGTTTTTT CASSLPGQGAGELFF
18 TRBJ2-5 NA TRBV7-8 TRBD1 TGTGCCAGCAGCTTACTACTGAGACAGGGGATTGCGCAAGAGACCCAGTACTTC CASSLLLRQGIAQETQYF
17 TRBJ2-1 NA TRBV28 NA TGTGCCAGCAGTTTAAGGCAGGGAACCCCCCAAAACAATGAGCAGTTCTTC CASSLRQGTPQNNEQFF
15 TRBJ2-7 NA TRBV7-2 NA TGTGCCAGCAGCTTTGCAATGACTAGTCTCTACGAGCAGTACTTC CASSFAMTSLYEQYF
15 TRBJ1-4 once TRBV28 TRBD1 TGTGCCAGCAGCCGCAGGGACAGCGGGAGTGAAAAACTGTTTTTT CASSRRDSGSEKLFF
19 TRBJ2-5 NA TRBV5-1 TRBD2 TGCGCCAGCAGCTTAACGGCCTGGACTAGCGGGAGAAACCAAGAGACCCAGTACTTC CASSLTAWTSGRNQETQYF
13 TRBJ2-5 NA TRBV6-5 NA TGTGCCAGCAGTTACAGGGTATCGGAGACCCAGTACTTC CASSYRVSETQYF
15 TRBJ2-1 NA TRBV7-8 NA TGTGCCAGCAGCCCCACAGTGAGCTCCTACAATGAGCAGTTCTTC CASSPTVSSYNEQFF
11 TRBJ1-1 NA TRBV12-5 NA TGTGCTAGTGTCAAAGGCACTGAAGCTTTCTTT CASVKGTEAFF
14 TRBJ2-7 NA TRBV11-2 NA TGTGCCAGCGGGTCGGGACGGGTTACCTACGAGCAGTACTTC CASGSGRVTYEQYF
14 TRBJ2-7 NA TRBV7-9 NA TGTGCCAGCAGCTTCGGGCAGACTCCCCACGAGCAGTACTTC CASSFGQTPHEQYF
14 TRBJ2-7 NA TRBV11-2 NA TGTGCCAGCAGCTTAGGGGGCGGATCCTACGAGCAGTACTTC CASSLGGGSYEQYF
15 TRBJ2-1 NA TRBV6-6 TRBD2 TGTGCCAGCAGCCTCGGACTAGCGGGGCAGACTGAGCAGTTCTTC CASSLGLAGQTEQFF
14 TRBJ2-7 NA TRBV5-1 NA TGCGCCAGCAGCTTTGAAGGCAGAGCCTACGAGCAGTACTTC CASSFEGRAYEQYF
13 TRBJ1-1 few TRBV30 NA TGTGCCTGGAGTGTATCCGGGGGTTTGGAAGCTTTCTTT CAWSVSGGLEAFF
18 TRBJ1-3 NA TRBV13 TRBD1 TGTGCCAGCAGCTGGACAGCTGGACAGGTAATCTCTGGAAACACCATATATTTT CASSWTAGQVISGNTIYF
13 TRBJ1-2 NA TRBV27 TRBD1 TGTGCCAGCAGTTTACAGGACAGGGAAAGCTACACCTTC CASSLQDRESYTF
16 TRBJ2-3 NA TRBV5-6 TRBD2 TGTGCCAGCAGCTCGTGGACTAGCCGTTCAACAGATACGCAGTATTTT CASSSWTSRSTDTQYF
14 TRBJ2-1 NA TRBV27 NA TGTGCCAGCAGTTTCGCCCGGTCCTACAATGAGCAGTTCTTC CASSFARSYNEQFF
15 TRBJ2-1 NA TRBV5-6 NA TGTGCCAGCAAATGGGGGAGTGGATCCTACAATGAGCAGTTCTTC CASKWGSGSYNEQFF
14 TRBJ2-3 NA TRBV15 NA TGTGCCACCAGCGTGCCGGGAGGCACAGATACGCAGTATTTT CATSVPGGTDTQYF
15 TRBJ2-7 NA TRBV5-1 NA TGCGCCAGCAGCTTACAGGGTTCAGCGGTAAACGAGCAGTACTTC CASSLQGSAVNEQYF